These T cell receptor beta chains were read from a single sample in a study of CD8+CD57+ T cells in acquired aplastic anemia. TCRdb ran MiXCR on the reads and lists one entry per CDR3 protein. The sample carries 220,000 or so distinct CDR3 sequences, 60% to 80% recorded once. The sequenced sample was sorted CD4+, CD8+, or CD8+CD57+ T cells (not recorded which) from PBMCs. The source of these receptors is a human donor with aplastic anemia. Both conserved end residues are part of each CDR3. Fields, in order: clone size, J gene, V gene, D gene, CDR3 DNA, CDR3 protein. The D gene is left open where the match is weak. A row's size may be missing; if present it is once, few, many or a size class.

many | TRBJ2-7 | TRBV2 | - | TGTGCCAGCAGTGAGGGGGGACAACTAAGATACGAGCAGTACTTC | CASSEGGQLRYEQYF
few | TRBJ2-7 | TRBV29-1 | - | TGCAGCGTTCGAATACAGTACGAGCAGTACTTC | CSVRIQYEQYF
- | TRBJ2-3 | TRBV10-1 | TRBD2 | TGCGCCAGCAGCCCTGGACCCGCGGGGGCAGATACGCAGTATTTT | CASSPGPAGADTQYF
- | TRBJ1-6 | TRBV5-1 | TRBD1 | TGCGCCAGCAGCTTGTCAGGGGGTAATTCACCCCTCCACTTT | CASSLSGGNSPLHF
once | TRBJ1-5 | TRBV10-3 | - | TGTGCCATCAGGGAGGGGGATGGCAATCAGCCCCAGCATTTT | CAIREGDGNQPQHF
once | TRBJ2-3 | TRBV7-2 | - | TGTGCCAGCAGCTGGATGCCTAGCGCCAGCACAGATACGCAGTATTTT | CASSWMPSASTDTQYF
- | TRBJ2-3 | TRBV6-6 | - | TGTGCCAGCAGCTTAGAGGGGCCTGGGATGCAGTATTTT | CASSLEGPGMQYF
- | TRBJ2-1 | TRBV24-1 | TRBD2 | TGTGCCACCAGTGATGGGAGGGGATTTGCGACTGAGCAGTTCTTC | CATSDGRGFATEQFF
few | TRBJ1-1 | TRBV12-5 | - | TGTGCCAGCAGCGTAAGCTTGAACACTGAAGCTTTCTTT | CASSVSLNTEAFF
- | TRBJ2-7 | TRBV7-2 | TRBD2 | TGTGCCAGCACCTTAGCGGGGGGCCGGGACGAGCAGTACTTC | CASTLAGGRDEQYF
many | TRBJ1-2 | TRBV2 | TRBD1 | TGTGCCAGCAGTGAAGCGGTAGGACAGGGTATCTATGGCTACACCTTC | CASSEAVGQGIYGYTF
- | TRBJ1-1 | TRBV7-2 | - | TGTGCCAGCAGTTATTTTGTGACGGGGCTTGGCACTGAAGCTTTCTTT | CASSYFVTGLGTEAFF
- | TRBJ1-1 | TRBV20-1 | TRBD1 | TGCAGTGCCTGGACAGGGATGAACACTGAAGCTTTCTTT | CSAWTGMNTEAFF
few | TRBJ2-7 | TRBV20-1 | - | TGCAGTGCTATGGGAGGGACAGGAATGAACGAGCAGTACTTC | CSAMGGTGMNEQYF
- | TRBJ2-1 | TRBV20-1 | TRBD1 | TGCAGTGCTAGACGGGACAGGGGTAGTCCTGAGCAGTTCTTC | CSARRDRGSPEQFF
- | TRBJ1-3 | TRBV9 | TRBD1 | TGTGCCAGCAGCACGGGACAGGGATTGAGCTCTGGAAACACCATATATTTT | CASSTGQGLSSGNTIYF
- | TRBJ2-3 | TRBV10-3 | - | TGTGCCATCCAACCCCGAGGGGGGGTGGATACGCAGTATTTT | CAIQPRGGVDTQYF
- | TRBJ2-6 | TRBV20-1 | - | TGCAGTGCTACAGGGTCCTCTGGGGCCAACGTCCTGACTTTC | CSATGSSGANVLTF
- | TRBJ2-6 | TRBV19 | - | TGTGCCAGTAGTATCGATGGGTCTGGGGCCAACGTCCTGACTTTC | CASSIDGSGANVLTF
- | TRBJ2-5 | TRBV5-1 | TRBD2 | TGCGCCAGCAGCTACGGGGGACTAGCGGGGCACCAACAAGAGACCCAGTACTTC | CASSYGGLAGHQQETQYF
few | TRBJ2-1 | TRBV24-1 | - | TGTGCCACCAGTGATGAAGGGTTTAGGAATGAGCAGTTCTTC | CATSDEGFRNEQFF
- | TRBJ2-3 | TRBV7-6 | TRBD2 | TGTGCCAGCAGCCACGGACTAGCGGGGAAAACAGATACGCAGTATTTT | CASSHGLAGKTDTQYF
- | TRBJ2-7 | TRBV7-9 | TRBD1 | TGTGCCAGCACGATGACAGGGGCAGACTACGAGCAGTACTTC | CASTMTGADYEQYF
many | TRBJ2-7 | TRBV20-1 | TRBD2 | TGCAGTGCTGATCCGGGACTAGCGGGGGGGGCATACGAGCAGTACTTC | CSADPGLAGGAYEQYF
- | TRBJ2-3 | TRBV20-1 | - | TGCAGTGCTAGTGGGGACTGGATGGGCACAGATACGCAGTATTTT | CSASGDWMGTDTQYF
- | TRBJ1-5 | TRBV20-1 | TRBD1 | TGCAGTGCTAGTCTGACCGGGACAGGGAATCAGCCCCAGCATTTT | CSASLTGTGNQPQHF
- | TRBJ1-2 | TRBV7-8 | - | TGTGCCAGCAGCGGGACCGCGGGGGACTATGGCTACACCTTC | CASSGTAGDYGYTF
- | TRBJ1-1 | TRBV7-9 | - | TGTGCCAGCAGCAGAACTCCCGCGGCGATCACTGAAGCTTTCTTT | CASSRTPAAITEAFF
- | TRBJ1-1 | TRBV2 | - | TGTGCCAGCAGTGCACAGGTTTTTGCGGGCACTGAAGCTTTCTTT | CASSAQVFAGTEAFF
few | TRBJ1-1 | TRBV14 | - | TGTGCCAGCAGCCAAGATCTCTCCAGGTTCTCTGAAGCTTTCTTT | CASSQDLSRFSEAFF
once | TRBJ1-1 | TRBV5-4 | - | TGTGCCAGCAGCTCAGCTGGACATGGGGTTGAAGCTTTCTTT | CASSSAGHGVEAFF